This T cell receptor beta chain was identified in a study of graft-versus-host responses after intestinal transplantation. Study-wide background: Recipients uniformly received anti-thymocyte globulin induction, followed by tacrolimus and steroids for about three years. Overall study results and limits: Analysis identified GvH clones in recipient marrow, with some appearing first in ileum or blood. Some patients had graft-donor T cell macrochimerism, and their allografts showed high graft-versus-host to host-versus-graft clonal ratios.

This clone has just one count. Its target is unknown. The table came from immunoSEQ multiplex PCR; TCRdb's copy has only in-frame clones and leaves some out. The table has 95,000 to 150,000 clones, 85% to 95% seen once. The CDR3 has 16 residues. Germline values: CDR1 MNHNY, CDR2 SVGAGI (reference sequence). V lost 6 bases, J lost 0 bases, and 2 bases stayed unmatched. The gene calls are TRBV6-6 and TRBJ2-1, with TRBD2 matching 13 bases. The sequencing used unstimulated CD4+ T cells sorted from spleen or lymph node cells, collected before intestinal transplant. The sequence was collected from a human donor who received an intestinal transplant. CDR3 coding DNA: TGTGCCAGCAGATGGACTAGCGGGAGCTCCTACAATGAGCAGTTCTTC. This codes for CASRWTSGSSYNEQFF.